This T cell receptor beta chain emerged from a study of cytomegalovirus exposure and HLA in healthy donors. Comment on this clone: Its target is unknown.

The data were produced by immunoSEQ multiplex PCR, yet TCRdb's version contains in-frame clones alone and is incomplete. Seen here are under 150,000 clones, around 87% observed once, and the top ten hold 7.5% to 9%. Whole-study findings and limits: CMV antigen specificity was confirmed in vitro for a few CMV-associated chains. Reports credit the classifier with highly specific, highly sensitive diagnosis of cytomegalovirus status. Most TCR sequences were uncommon, yet certain public TCRs appeared in many donors.

Germline CDR1 reads MNHNY; CDR2 reads SVGAGI (reference sequence). This CDR3 comprises 14 residues. The V gene lost 2 bases and the J gene lost 4 bases, with 9 bases spanning the gap. The receptor was derived from a man between 18 and 29 years old in good health and CMV-seropositive. The V gene is TRBV6-6, the J gene TRBJ1-5; tentative D call: TRBD1 (5 bases). The sample was PBMCs. DNA of the CDR3: TGTGCCAGCAGTTACCGGGGGGGGAATCAGCCCCAGCATTTT. Encoded protein: CASSYRGGNQPQHF.